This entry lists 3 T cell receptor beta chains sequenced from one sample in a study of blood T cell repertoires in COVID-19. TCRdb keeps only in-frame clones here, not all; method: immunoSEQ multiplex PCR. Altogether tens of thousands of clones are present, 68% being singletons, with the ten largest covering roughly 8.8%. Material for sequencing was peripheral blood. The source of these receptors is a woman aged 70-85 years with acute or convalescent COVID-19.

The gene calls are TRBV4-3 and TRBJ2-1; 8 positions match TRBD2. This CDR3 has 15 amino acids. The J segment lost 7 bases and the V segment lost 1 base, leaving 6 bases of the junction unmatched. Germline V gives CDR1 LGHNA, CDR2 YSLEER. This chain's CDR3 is CASSQAVTSGNEQFF. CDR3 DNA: TGCGCCAGCAGCCAAGCCGTTACTAGCGGTAATGAGCAGTTCTTC.

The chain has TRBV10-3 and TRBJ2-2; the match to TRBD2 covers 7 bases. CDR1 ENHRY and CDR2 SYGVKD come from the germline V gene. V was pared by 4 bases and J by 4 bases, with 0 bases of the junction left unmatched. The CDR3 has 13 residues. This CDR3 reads CAISGTSTGELFF. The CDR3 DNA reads TGTGCCATCAGTGGGACTAGCACCGGGGAGCTGTTTTTT.

Here the CDR3 reads CASSVGTLADTDTQYF. The CDR3 nucleotides are TGCGCCAGCAGCGTGGGAACGCTAGCGGACACAGATACGCAGTATTTT. The chain has TRBV5-1 and TRBJ2-3; 7 bases align to TRBD2. CDR1 is SGHRS and CDR2 is YFSETQ in the germline V gene. This CDR3 comprises 16 residues. Unmatched junction bases numbered 10, after V lost 4 bases and J lost 2 bases.